This TCR beta chain derives from a study of CXCR3-negative and CXCR3-positive naive CD8 T cells. Study results and caveats: Diversity was high in both naive subsets and much lower in memory cells. TRB CDR3s were more hydrophobic in CXCR3-positive than in CXCR3-negative naive cells. TCR interaction strength was inferred from TRB CDR3 physicochemistry, as CD5 matched across naive subsets.

Details on this clonotype: The antigen remains undetermined.

CD45RO-CCR7+CD27+CD95- characterized naive CD8+ T cells. The CDR3 has 15 amino acids. Germline V gene lookup returns CDR1 LGHNA and CDR2 YSLEER. Through 5' RACE with UMI labels, the TRB cDNA libraries were prepared. Using the 5' RACE reads, TCRdb records one entry per CDR3 protein without DNA. There are fewer than 65,000 distinct CDR3 sequences in the sample, with 4.8% held by the top ten. The sample taken for sequencing was naive CXCR3+ CD8+ T cells from blood. Subset defined: CD45RO-CCR7+CD27+CD95- naive CD8+ T cells expressing CXCR3 (TNR3+). This clonotype was sampled from a human donor in good health. Some clones in this sample may be carry-over from other donors' samples. The chain uses TRBV4-3 and TRBJ2-7; TCRdb outputs TRBD1, but without DNA this stays unchecked. The CDR3 region is CASSQDRGVLYEQYF.